This is a list of T cell receptor beta chains from one sample in a study of T cells after yellow fever vaccination. MiXCR, applied by TCRdb to the 5' RACE reads, yields one record per CDR3 protein. Of 400,000 or so distinct CDR3 sequences listed, 18% are singletons. Sequences were derived from PBMCs, sampled before the yellow fever booster vaccination. These receptors all come from a man between 18 and 29 years old who received the YFV17D yellow fever vaccine. Both conserved end residues are part of each CDR3. The listing skips clone size in some rows; elsewhere it reads once, few, many or a size class.

len	v_gene	j_gene	abundance	CDR3aa
13	TRBV6-5	TRBJ1-1	few	CASSFNRGTEAFF
13	TRBV24-1	TRBJ1-1	NA	CATKGTMNTEAFF
14	TRBV7-8	TRBJ2-1	few	CASSLMAASNEQFF
14	TRBV20-1	TRBJ1-5	NA	CSAKRGGVGQPQHF
15	TRBV28	TRBJ1-1	few	CASSPWTGKDTEAFF
15	TRBV5-1	TRBJ2-1	few	CASSFGAARDNEQFF
14	TRBV12-3/TRBV12-4	TRBJ1-6	many	CASSLTGNNSPLHF
13	TRBV6-6	TRBJ1-2	few	CATSTGNNYGYTF
14	TRBV18	TRBJ2-2	NA	CASSPLTNTGELFF
15	TRBV7-2	TRBJ1-2	many	CASSWKHAAGYGYTF
14	TRBV7-9	TRBJ2-1	NA	CASTDPRGPNEQFF
16	TRBV27	TRBJ2-1	NA	CASSSGFVSSYNEQFF
15	TRBV5-1	TRBJ2-5	NA	CASSLEMTDPETQYF
15	TRBV4-3	TRBJ1-2	NA	CASSQDGDGVYGYTF
16	TRBV27	TRBJ2-3	NA	CASSTRDRDSTDTQYF
15	TRBV12-3/TRBV12-4	TRBJ2-1	NA	CASRSMGGGADEQFF
14	TRBV5-1	TRBJ1-1	few	CASRYRAENTEAFF
14	TRBV20-1	TRBJ1-1	few	CSARADGLNTEAFF
15	TRBV7-7	TRBJ2-1	NA	CASSPDREPYNEQFF
14	TRBV20-1	TRBJ2-3	few	CSARQRTHTDTQYF
18	TRBV11-1	TRBJ2-6	NA	CASSFLLQAGPGANVLTF
12	TRBV29-1	TRBJ1-1	NA	CSVDETDFEAFF
15	TRBV13	TRBJ1-2	few	CASSPGQQANYGYTF
15	TRBV20-1	TRBJ2-1	many	CSALIAGIIVYEQFF
13	TRBV20-1	TRBJ2-7	few	CSAPAGGSYEQYF
17	TRBV5-1	TRBJ2-7	few	CASSWATGTNLPSEQYF
13	TRBV30	TRBJ2-1	NA	CAWSVAQIDEQFF
11	TRBV27	TRBJ2-1	NA	CASRFYNEQFF
11	TRBV6-2/TRBV6-3	TRBJ2-7	NA	CASSYLREQYF
15	TRBV12-3/TRBV12-4	TRBJ2-3	few	CASSPTRGSTDTQYF
12	TRBV20-1	TRBJ1-5	many	CSASTVNQPQHF
14	TRBV20-1	TRBJ1-4	few	CSARLGTTNEKLFF
15	TRBV10-3	TRBJ2-3	NA	CAISGLAGSPDTQYF
15	TRBV7-2	TRBJ1-1	NA	CASSSQAGRNTEAFF
14	TRBV10-3	TRBJ2-2	few	CAISSAGNTGELFF
14	TRBV7-8	TRBJ2-7	NA	CASTYGGLTYEQYF
14	TRBV12-3/TRBV12-4	TRBJ2-7	few	CASSLSGGEYEQYF
14	TRBV7-2	TRBJ2-7	many	CASSLVGGGREQYF
13	TRBV5-6	TRBJ2-3	NA	CASSFTVGDTQYF
13	TRBV7-3	TRBJ2-2	NA	CASSGQGSGELFF
16	TRBV11-1	TRBJ1-2	NA	CASSLGPGGRDYGYTF
16	TRBV18	TRBJ1-2	NA	CASSPEGSPNFYGYTF
19	TRBV4-1	TRBJ2-3	many	CASSQILAGGPLSTDTQYF
16	TRBV4-3	TRBJ2-5	NA	CASSQAAGGLQETQYF
13	TRBV7-9	TRBJ2-7	NA	CASSPVGGGGQYF
15	TRBV6-5	TRBJ2-1	NA	CASSYAGLVVYEQFF